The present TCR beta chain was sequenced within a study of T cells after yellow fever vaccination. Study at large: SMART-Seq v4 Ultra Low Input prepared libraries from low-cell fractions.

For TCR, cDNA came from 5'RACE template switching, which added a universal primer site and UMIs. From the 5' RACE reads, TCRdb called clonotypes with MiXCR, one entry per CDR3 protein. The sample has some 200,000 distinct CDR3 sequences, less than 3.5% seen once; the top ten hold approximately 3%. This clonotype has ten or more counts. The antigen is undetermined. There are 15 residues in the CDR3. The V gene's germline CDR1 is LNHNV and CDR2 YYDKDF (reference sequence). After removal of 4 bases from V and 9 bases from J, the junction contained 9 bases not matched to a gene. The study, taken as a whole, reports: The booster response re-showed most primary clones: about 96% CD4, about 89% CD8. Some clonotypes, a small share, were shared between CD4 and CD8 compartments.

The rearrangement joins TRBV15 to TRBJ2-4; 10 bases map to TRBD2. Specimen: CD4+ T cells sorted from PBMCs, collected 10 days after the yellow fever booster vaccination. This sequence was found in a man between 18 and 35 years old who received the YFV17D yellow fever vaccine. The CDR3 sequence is CATSIGAGGPPIQYF. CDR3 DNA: TGTGCCACCAGCATCGGAGCGGGGGGGCCTCCCATTCAGTACTTC.